Listed below are T cell receptor beta chains from one sample, sequenced in a study of blood T cells in healthy people across ages. TCRdb used MiXCR to reprocess the 5' RACE reads, holding one entry per CDR3 protein. The table has 850,000 to 1,000,000 distinct CDR3 sequences, roughly 51% seen once. Material: blood. These receptors came from a woman between 55 and 75 years old in good health. Both conserved end residues are part of each CDR3. D genes are given only for firm matches. Only part of the rows carry a size: once, few, many, or a class if the clone is expanded.

>NA|few|TRBV20-1|TRBJ1-5
CSASRRGLPQHF
TGCAGTGCTAGTCGGCGGGGTCTGCCCCAGCATTTT
>TRBD2|NA|TRBV20-1|TRBJ2-7
CSAPGRVYEQYF
TGCAGTGCTCCCGGGAGGGTCTACGAGCAGTACTTC
>NA|NA|TRBV9|TRBJ2-5
CASSDHQETQYF
TGTGCCAGCAGCGATCACCAAGAGACCCAGTACTTC
>NA|few|TRBV25-1|TRBJ1-2
CASSESQGLRGYTF
TGTGCCAGCAGTGAATCCCAGGGGCTGCGTGGCTACACCTTC
>NA|few|TRBV5-5|TRBJ2-1
CASSLGVRVKSYNEQFF
TGTGCCAGCAGCTTGGGTGTCAGGGTGAAATCCTACAATGAGCAGTTCTTC
>TRBD2|NA|TRBV4-2|TRBJ2-7
CASSQGEGVSGGYEQYF
TGTGCCAGCAGCCAGGGCGAGGGAGTTAGCGGGGGATACGAGCAGTACTTC
>TRBD1|once|TRBV5-1|TRBJ2-1
CASSLARGSGNEQFF
TGCGCCAGCAGCTTGGCCAGGGGGTCCGGCAATGAGCAGTTCTTC
>NA|NA|TRBV4-2|TRBJ2-4
CASSQGAGIAKNIQYF
TGTGCCAGCAGCCAAGGGGCAGGGATAGCCAAAAACATTCAGTACTTC
>NA|NA|TRBV13|TRBJ2-4
CASSLAGIGNIQYF
TGTGCCAGCAGCTTAGCAGGGATTGGAAACATTCAGTACTTC
>NA|NA|TRBV20-1|TRBJ1-2
CSASPSGPRSYGYTF
TGCAGTGCGTCTCCCTCGGGCCCACGGAGCTATGGCTACACCTTC
>TRBD2|NA|TRBV15|TRBJ2-2
CATSRDSGRGTGELFF
TGTGCCACCAGCAGAGATTCCGGGAGGGGGACCGGGGAGCTGTTTTTT
>NA|NA|TRBV5-1|TRBJ2-7
CASSFFRLSAGRYSYEQYF
TGCGCCAGCAGCTTTTTTCGCCTATCCGCAGGGCGCTACTCCTACGAGCAGTACTTC
>NA|many|TRBV5-1|TRBJ2-5
CASSLGQIEETQYF
TGCGCCAGCAGCTTGGGGCAGATAGAAGAGACCCAGTACTTC
>TRBD1|NA|TRBV27|TRBJ2-1
CASSYGTGSYNEQFF
TGTGCCAGCAGTTACGGGACAGGTTCCTACAATGAGCAGTTCTTC
>TRBD1|NA|TRBV27|TRBJ2-3
CASRTGSYPDTQYF
TGTGCCAGCAGGACAGGGAGCTACCCAGATACGCAGTATTTT
>TRBD2|NA|TRBV18|TRBJ2-5
CASSPPEAGGPLPYF
TGTGCCAGCTCACCACCGGAAGCGGGAGGGCCTCTTCCGTACTTC
>TRBD1|NA|TRBV7-2|TRBJ2-7
CASSIMRRDRGAPQYF
TGTGCCAGCAGCATCATGAGAAGGGACAGGGGCGCGCCGCAGTACTTC
>NA|NA|TRBV14|TRBJ2-7
CASSQVSGAVGEQYF
TGTGCCAGCAGCCAAGTATCAGGGGCTGTTGGCGAGCAGTACTTC
>NA|many|TRBV6-5|TRBJ1-1
CASNKEDRANTEAFF
TGTGCCAGCAACAAGGAGGACCGAGCGAACACTGAAGCTTTCTTT
>NA|NA|TRBV24-1|TRBJ2-3
CATSDSSDTQYF
TGTGCCACCAGTGATTCCTCAGATACGCAGTATTTT
>TRBD2|NA|TRBV29-1|TRBJ2-7
CSVATSGYEQYF
TGCAGCGTTGCGACTAGCGGGTACGAGCAGTACTTC
>NA|few|TRBV29-1|TRBJ2-7
CSVSEAVGDEQYF
TGCAGCGTTTCTGAAGCGGTGGGGGACGAGCAGTACTTC
>TRBD1|NA|TRBV25-1|TRBJ2-2
CASSDLDRVDGELFF
TGTGCCAGCAGTGACCTGGACAGGGTGGACGGGGAGCTGTTTTTT
>NA|NA|TRBV5-1|TRBJ2-1
CASSRQNLAEQFF
TGCGCCAGCAGCAGACAGAATTTGGCTGAGCAGTTCTTC
>TRBD1|NA|TRBV7-2|TRBJ2-5
CASSPGGVSWETQYF
TGTGCCAGCAGCCCAGGGGGCGTCAGTTGGGAGACCCAGTACTTC
>NA|NA|TRBV7-2|TRBJ1-1
CASSLALPGNTEAFF
TGTGCCAGCAGCTTAGCTCTGCCAGGGAACACTGAAGCTTTCTTT
>TRBD1|NA|TRBV30|TRBJ2-7
CALGTGGGYEQYF
TGTGCCCTCGGGACAGGGGGGGGATACGAGCAGTACTTC
>TRBD2|NA|TRBV20-1|TRBJ2-1
CSARRTDRTSGGYEQFF
TGCAGTGCTCGCAGGACTGATCGGACTAGCGGGGGCTATGAGCAGTTCTTC
>NA|few|TRBV7-9|TRBJ2-7
CASSLGQYPYEQYF
TGTGCCAGCAGCTTGGGCCAGTATCCCTACGAGCAGTACTTC
>NA|NA|TRBV7-2|TRBJ2-7
CASSPIRDSSYEQYF
TGTGCCAGCAGCCCTATCCGGGACTCCTCCTACGAGCAGTACTTC
>NA|NA|TRBV2|TRBJ2-7
CASSEYLADEQYF
TGTGCCAGCAGTGAATATCTCGCCGACGAGCAGTACTTC
>NA|once|TRBV5-1|TRBJ2-2
CASSLEIGYTGELFF
TGCGCCAGCAGCTTGGAAATCGGGTACACCGGGGAGCTGTTTTTT
>NA|many|TRBV6-6|TRBJ1-4
CASSYVFRGNEKLFF
TGTGCCAGCAGTTACGTATTTAGAGGGAATGAAAAACTGTTTTTT
>TRBD2|once|TRBV9|TRBJ2-5
CASSVAPLAGATYEQYF
TGTGCCAGCAGCGTAGCTCCACTAGCGGGAGCCACCTACGAACAGTACTTC
>NA|NA|TRBV4-2|TRBJ2-4
CASSQDAQSLNIQYF
TGTGCCAGCAGCCAAGATGCACAGAGCCTGAACATTCAGTACTTC
>TRBD1|few|TRBV27|TRBJ2-7
CASSYQPGDRAYEQYF
TGTGCCAGCAGTTATCAGCCAGGGGACAGGGCCTACGAGCAGTACTTC
>NA|NA|TRBV3-1|TRBJ2-7
CASSQVPQGGLEQYF
TGTGCCAGCAGCCAAGTCCCTCAGGGAGGTCTCGAGCAGTACTTC
>NA|few|TRBV25-1|TRBJ2-7
CASSEGGGSGSYEQYF
TGTGCCAGCAGTGAAGGGGGCGGGAGTGGCTCCTACGAGCAGTACTTC
>TRBD2|NA|TRBV28|TRBJ2-1
CASRISGRRGNEQFF
TGTGCCAGCAGAATTAGCGGGAGACGAGGAAATGAGCAGTTCTTC
>TRBD2|NA|TRBV4-2|TRBJ2-1
CASSPGLEVDEQFF
TGTGCCAGCAGCCCCGGACTAGAGGTGGATGAGCAGTTCTTC
>TRBD1|NA|TRBV18|TRBJ2-4
CASSPGQEKNIQYF
TGTGCCAGCTCACCCGGACAGGAAAAAAACATTCAGTACTTC
>NA|NA|TRBV28|TRBJ2-7
CASSLRTTREQYF
TGTGCCAGCAGTTTGAGGACGACGCGAGAGCAGTACTTC
>TRBD2|few|TRBV10-3|TRBJ2-7
CAIRRLGGDYEQYF
TGTGCCATCAGGAGACTGGGAGGGGACTACGAGCAGTACTTC